This TCR beta chain was retrieved from a study of T cell repertoires in cytomegalovirus infection. Study details: In public TCR beta signatures, there were indications of both CMV infection and matching HLA type. Study-wide points: The ex vivo response was dominated by HLA-C-restricted CMV-specific TCR beta clonotypes. CMV carriers with the relevant HLA were identified by cumulative public TCR beta family frequency.

CDR1 and CDR2 (germline): LGHNT, FRNRAP. CDR3 length: 16 residues. The germline V and J ends were trimmed by 0 bases and 1 base, with 13 bases remaining between them. TCRdb reprocessed the reads with MiXCR, giving one entry per CDR3 protein. This table holds some 170,000 distinct CDR3 sequences, 17% found once. This clonotype was observed a few times. The target antigen is unknown. Sequencing was performed on CD8+ T cells from PBMCs. V and J are TRBV12-5 and TRBJ2-7; D ambiguous. The sequence came from a human donor in good health (CMV status not recorded). Some clones in this sample may be carry-over from other donors' samples. The CDR3 reads CASGLVRSGPSYEQYF. Here the CDR3 DNA reads TGTGCTAGTGGTTTGGTACGCTCCGGGCCTTCCTACGAGCAGTACTTC.